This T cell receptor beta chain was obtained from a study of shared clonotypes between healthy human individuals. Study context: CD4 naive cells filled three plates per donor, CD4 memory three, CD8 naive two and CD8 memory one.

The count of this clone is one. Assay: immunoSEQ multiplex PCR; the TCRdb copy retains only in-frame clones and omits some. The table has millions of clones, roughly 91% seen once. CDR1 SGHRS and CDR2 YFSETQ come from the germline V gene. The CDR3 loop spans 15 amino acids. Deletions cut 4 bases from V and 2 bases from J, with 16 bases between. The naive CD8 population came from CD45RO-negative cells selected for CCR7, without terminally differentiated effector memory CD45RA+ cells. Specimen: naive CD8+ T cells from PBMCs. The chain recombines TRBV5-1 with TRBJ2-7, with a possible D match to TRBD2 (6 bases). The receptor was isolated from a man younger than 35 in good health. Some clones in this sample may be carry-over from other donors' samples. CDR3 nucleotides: TGCGCCAGCAGCCTAGCGATGGGCACGGCCTACGAGCAGTACTTC. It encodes CASSLAMGTAYEQYF.